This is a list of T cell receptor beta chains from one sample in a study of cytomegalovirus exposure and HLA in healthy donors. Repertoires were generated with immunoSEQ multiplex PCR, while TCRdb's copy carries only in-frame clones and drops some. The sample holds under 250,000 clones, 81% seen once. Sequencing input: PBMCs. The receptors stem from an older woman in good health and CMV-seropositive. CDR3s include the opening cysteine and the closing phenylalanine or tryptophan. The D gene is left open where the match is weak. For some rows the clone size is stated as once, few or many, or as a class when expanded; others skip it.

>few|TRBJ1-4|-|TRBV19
CASSWTPGDEKLFF
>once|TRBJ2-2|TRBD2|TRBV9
CASSQMVFSGTPTGELFF
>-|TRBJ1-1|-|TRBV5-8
CASSLASAMNTEAFF
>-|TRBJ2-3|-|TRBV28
CASSPGGTDTQYF
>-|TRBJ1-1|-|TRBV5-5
CASSLSGGIKTEAFF
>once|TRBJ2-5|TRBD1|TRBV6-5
CASSFPTGGAETQYF
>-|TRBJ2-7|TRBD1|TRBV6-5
CASSYMTGQTSYEQYF
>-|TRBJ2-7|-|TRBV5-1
CASSLDGEQYF
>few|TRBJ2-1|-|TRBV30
CAWSPGVGQFF
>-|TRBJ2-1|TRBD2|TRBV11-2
CASSKTSGKYNEQFF
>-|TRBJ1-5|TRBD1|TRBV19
CASSIRGGQGANQPQHF
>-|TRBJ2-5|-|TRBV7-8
CASSRSDRARETQYF
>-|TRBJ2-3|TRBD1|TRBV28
CASSRQGSGTDTQYF
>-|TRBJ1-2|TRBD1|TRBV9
CASSVAGGRSYGYTF
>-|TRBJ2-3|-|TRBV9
CASSVSGAPVTDTQYF
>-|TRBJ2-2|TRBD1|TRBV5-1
CASSAGQANTGELFF
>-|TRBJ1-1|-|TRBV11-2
CASSLLPAGRRNTEAFF
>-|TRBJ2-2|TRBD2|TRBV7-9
CASSLASGANTGELFF
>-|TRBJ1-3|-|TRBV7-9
CASSNFLRGKDTIYF
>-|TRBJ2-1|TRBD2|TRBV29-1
CSVVTGTSGPQFF
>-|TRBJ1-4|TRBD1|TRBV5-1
CASSLGTGEGREKLFF
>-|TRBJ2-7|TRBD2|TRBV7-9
CASSPGAGGLFNEQYF
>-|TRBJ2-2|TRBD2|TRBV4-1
CASSQVGTSGRALGELFF
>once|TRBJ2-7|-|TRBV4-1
CASSQGPSLGEQYF
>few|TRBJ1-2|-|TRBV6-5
CASSQREDYGYTF
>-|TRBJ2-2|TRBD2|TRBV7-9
CASSGRLAGGPRNTGELFF
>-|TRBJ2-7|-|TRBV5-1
CASSPRTDSYEQYF
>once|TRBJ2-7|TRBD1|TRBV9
CASSIGQGFYEQYF